A single sample gave rise to the 8 T cell receptor beta chains below, sequenced in a study of blood T cell repertoires in COVID-19. Here immunoSEQ multiplex PCR was the method, and the copy in TCRdb shows in-frame clones only, minus some. The repertoire holds over 200,000 clones, with 87% as singletons. Sequencing was performed on peripheral blood. The source is a woman aged 18-29 years who had recovered from COVID-19.

The genes are TRBV19 and TRBJ2-3, with D hard to call. V was shortened by 5 bases and J by 0 bases, with 15 bases between the two germline ends. Germline V CDR1 and CDR2: LNHDA, SQIVND (reference sequence). This CDR3 contains 16 residues. Here the CDR3 DNA reads TGTGCCAGTAGTCCCCGACATGGGTCTAGCACAGATACGCAGTATTTT. As protein: CASSPRHGSSTDTQYF.

The gene calls are TRBV5-6 and TRBJ1-1; no clear D gene. Germline CDR1 SGHDT, CDR2 YYEEEE. The CDR3 sequence is 15 residues long. Trimming took off 4 bases at V and 1 base at J, with 14 bases between the two ends. CDR3: CASSLRRRENTEAFF. The CDR3 DNA is TGTGCCAGCAGCCTGCGGCGGCGGGAGAACACTGAAGCTTTCTTT. Variable domain in full (rest from reference TRBV5-6 and TRBJ1-1): DAGVTQSPTHLIKTRGQQVTLRCSPKSGHDTVSWYQQALGQGPQFIFQYYEEEERQRGNFPDRFSGHQFPNYSSELNVNALLLGDSALYLCASSLRRRENTEAFFGQGTRLTVV.

This rearrangement joins TRBV5-1 to TRBJ2-7; D is possibly TRBD1 (5 bases). Germline V gene lookup returns CDR1 SGHRS and CDR2 YFSETQ. This CDR3 is built from 13 residues. V lost 2 bases and J lost 3, with 9 bases in between. The DNA for the CDR3 is TGCGCCAGCAGCTTCCAGGGTTACTACGAGCAGTACTTC. Protein product: CASSFQGYYEQYF.

V is TRBV7-9 and J is TRBJ1-1; 11 bases fit TRBD1. Germline V lookup: CDR1 SEHNR, CDR2 FQNEAQ (reference sequence). J gave up 0 bases and V 4 bases, and 13 bases lay outside the gene matches. This CDR3 has 19 residues. CDR3 protein: CASSSTPGQGGWMNTEAFF. The CDR3 region has the DNA TGTGCCAGCAGCTCCACTCCGGGACAGGGGGGATGGATGAACACTGAAGCTTTCTTT.

CDR3 DNA: TGCAGCGGGGGACAGCTCTATGGCTACACCTTC. Protein: CSGGQLYGYTF. The chain has TRBV29-1 and TRBJ1-2, with TRBD1 matching 7 bases. With V trimmed by 7 bases and J by 4 bases, 3 bases remained unmatched. Germline-derived CDR1 and CDR2 are SQVTM and ANQGSEA. This CDR3 has 11 amino acids.

The V call is TRBV5-4, the J call TRBJ2-7; 7 nucleotides match TRBD1. The germline V gene has CDR1 SGHNT and CDR2 YYREEE (reference sequence). V lost 5 bases to trimming and J lost 0 bases; unmatched junction nucleotides: 8. This CDR3 is 15 amino acids long. DNA for the CDR3: TGTGCCAGCAGGTCGACAGGGCGTAGCTCCTACGAGCAGTACTTC. It encodes CASRSTGRSSYEQYF.

This clone was detected a few times. The same CDR3 arises from other DNA sequences in this sample as well. The genes are TRBV6-5 and TRBJ2-5; D is uncertain. Germline-derived CDR1 and CDR2 are MNHEY and SVGAGI. V lost 4 bases to trimming and J lost 5 bases, with 5 bases between them. This CDR3 has 11 residues. The CDR3 DNA sequence: TGTGCCAGCAGTTTTCGGGAGACCCAGTACTTC. It is translated as CASSFRETQYF.

This chain uses TRBV5-1 with TRBJ2-1; TRBD2 agrees at 7 bases. CDR1 and CDR2 (germline): SGHRS, YFSETQ. The CDR3 has 15 amino acids. The J segment lost 3 bases and the V segment lost 2 bases, leaving 5 bases of the junction unmatched. CDR3 amino acids: CASSFRSSGYNEQFF. As DNA, the CDR3 is TGCGCCAGCAGCTTCAGGTCTAGCGGCTACAATGAGCAGTTCTTC.